These 21 T cell receptor beta chains were all obtained from the same sample, sequenced in a study of blood T cell repertoires in COVID-19. Assay used: immunoSEQ multiplex PCR; TCRdb lists only in-frame clones, some missing. This sample has roughly 250,000 clones, with around 87% found just once. Sequenced: PBMCs or T cells enriched from blood (not recorded which). The receptors originated from a woman between 50 and 59 years old who had recovered from COVID-19.

With regard to this clone: Sequence at one end of the junction differs from germline and may be a read error. The V gene is TRBV3-1 (or the pseudogene TRBV3-2), the J gene TRBJ2-1, with 10 bases fitting TRBD2. The CDR3 runs to 13 residues. CDR1 is LGHDT, CDR2 YNNKEL, per germline (reference sequence). CDR3 nucleotides: TGTGCCAGCAGCCCGGGACTAGCGCGAGAGTGGGTCTTC. Translated, it gives CASSPGLAREWVF.

This clone was detected once. The chain uses TRBV6-1 and TRBJ2-7; D possibly corresponds to TRBD1 (6 bases). CDR3 length: 14 amino acids. CDR1 is MNHNS, CDR2 SASEGT, per germline. V was trimmed by 2 bases and J by 3 bases, leaving 11 bases between them. As DNA, the CDR3 is TGTGCCAGCAGTGAACGAAAAGGGGGCTACGAGCAGTACTTC. It translates to CASSERKGGYEQYF.

The CDR3 reads CARSLEPPGIYEQYF. The DNA for the CDR3 is TGTGCCAGAAGCTTGGAACCCCCGGGAATCTACGAGCAGTACTTC. The V gene is TRBV5-3, the J gene TRBJ2-7; perhaps TRBD2 as D (5 bases). TRBV5-3 is filed as an ORF, its function uncertain. V was clipped by 0 bases and J by 3 bases, with 13 bases between them. This CDR3 spans 15 amino acids.

The chain uses TRBV7-2 and TRBJ2-3; the D gene is possibly TRBD2 (6 bases). The CDR3 sequence is 17 residues long. Per the germline V gene, CDR1 is SGHTA and CDR2 is FQGNSA. V was shortened by 6 bases and J by 2 bases, with 21 bases between the two germline ends. Here the CDR3 DNA reads TGTGCCAGCAGGAGGGAGCAAACCGGGACTTACACAGATACGCAGTATTTT. Translation gives CASRREQTGTYTDTQYF.

The chain is built from TRBV19 and TRBJ1-1; D remains unclear. CDR3 length equals 13 residues. Trimming shortened V by 4 bases and J by 1 base, and 7 bases separated the two germline ends. Germline lookup yields CDR1 LNHDA and CDR2 SQIVND (reference sequence). The CDR3 DNA sequence: TGTGCCAGTAGTACCACTCGGAACACTGAAGCTTTCTTT. It yields the protein CASSTTRNTEAFF. The full variable domain, its missing parts supplied by reference TRBV19 and TRBJ1-1, is DGGITQSPKYLFRKEGQNVTLSCEQNLNHDAMYWYRQDPGQGLRLIYYSQIVNDFQKGDIAEGYSVSREKKESFPLTVTSAQKNPTAFYLCASSTTRNTEAFFGQGTRLTVV.

The chain carries TRBV7-6 and TRBJ2-1; TRBD1 matches 10 bases. The CDR3 totals 17 residues. With V trimmed by 5 bases and J by 3 bases, 10 bases remained unmatched. The germline gives CDR1 SGHVS, CDR2 FNYEAQ. CDR3 loop: CASSPQPGTGVYNEQFF. The CDR3 nucleotides read TGTGCCAGCAGCCCCCAGCCCGGGACAGGGGTCTACAATGAGCAGTTCTTC.

The chain couples TRBV2 to TRBJ2-2, with D unclear. CDR1 SNHLY and CDR2 FYNNEI come from the germline V gene. V was clipped by 2 bases and J by 4 bases, with 14 bases between them. The CDR3 sequence is 16 residues long. The CDR3 region is CASSERTPDSTGELFF. Written as DNA, the CDR3 is TGTGCCAGCAGTGAACGCACCCCAGATTCCACCGGGGAGCTGTTTTTT.

V usage is TRBV14 and J usage is TRBJ2-1; D perhaps matches TRBD2 (6 bases). Germline CDR1 SGHDN, CDR2 FVKESK. The V end was cut by 3 bases, the J end by 9 bases, with 15 bases between. The CDR3 loop spans 14 amino acids. CDR3 in amino acids: CASSQGLGVAEQFF. Here the CDR3 DNA reads TGTGCCAGCAGCCAGGGACTCGGCGTGGCTGAGCAGTTCTTC.

The genes are TRBV4-3 and TRBJ2-1; TRBD1 matches 10 bases. V gave up 4 bases and J gave up 3 bases; unmatched junction bases: 3. This CDR3 is 15 amino acids long. The germline V gene encodes CDR1 LGHNA and CDR2 YSLEER. The CDR3: CASSRGQGFYNEQFF. CDR3 coding DNA: TGCGCCAGCAGCCGGGGACAGGGGTTCTACAATGAGCAGTTCTTC.

In its sample, this clone was seen a few times. This chain connects TRBV30 to TRBJ2-3, with 11 positions matching TRBD2. The germline CDR1 and CDR2 sequences are GTSNPN and SVGIG (reference sequence). V shed 1 base and J 3 bases; nucleotides not matched to a gene: 6. The CDR3 loop spans 16 amino acids. CDR3 protein: CAWSGGTSGGTDTQYF. CDR3 coding DNA: TGTGCCTGGAGTGGAGGGACTAGCGGAGGGACAGATACGCAGTATTTT.

The V call is TRBV25-1, the J call TRBJ1-3; 9 bases line up with TRBD1. The trim removed 6 bases at V and 3 bases at J, leaving 6 bases unmatched. This CDR3 is built from 15 residues. CDR1 MGHDK and CDR2 SYGVNS come from the germline V gene. The CDR3: CASRETGGDGNTIYF. DNA for the CDR3: TGTGCCAGCAGGGAGACAGGGGGAGATGGAAACACCATATATTTT. Variable domain in full (rest from reference TRBV25-1 and TRBJ1-3): EADIYQTPRYLVIGTGKKITLECSQTMGHDKMYWYQQDPGMELHLIHYSYGVNSTEKGDLSSESTVSRIRTEHFPLTLESARPSHTSQYLCASRETGGDGNTIYFGEGSWLTVV.

The chain links TRBV6-5 to TRBJ1-1; no clear D. This CDR3 is 14 amino acids long. CDR1 and CDR2 (germline): MNHEY, SVGAGI. The ends were cut back, 0 bases at V and 1 base at J, with 6 bases in the middle. In DNA, the CDR3 is TGTGCCAGCAGTTACTCGCGGGGGAACACTGAAGCTTTCTTT. This sequence encodes CASSYSRGNTEAFF.

This chain uses TRBV5-1 with TRBJ2-2; D gene unclear. Germline V CDR1 and CDR2: SGHRS, YFSETQ. The V and J ends lost 0 bases and 6 bases respectively, with 9 bases between them. This CDR3 contains 14 residues. The CDR3 sequence: CASSLGSPSGELFF. The CDR3 nucleotides are TGCGCCAGCAGCTTGGGTAGCCCGTCCGGGGAGCTGTTTTTT.

Regarding this clone: Other DNA sequences in this sample translate to the same CDR3. The chain employs TRBV19 and TRBJ1-1; D is undetermined. The CDR3 runs 13 residues. Trimming shortened V by 6 bases and J by 5 bases, and 13 bases separated the two germline ends. In germline, CDR1 is LNHDA, CDR2 SQIVND (reference sequence). The CDR3 DNA reads TGTGCCAGTAGAGACCGGGGAGGGACTGAAGCTTTCTTT. Translation: CASRDRGGTEAFF. Together with reference TRBV19 and TRBJ1-1, the CDR3 gives the full variable domain: DGGITQSPKYLFRKEGQNVTLSCEQNLNHDAMYWYRQDPGQGLRLIYYSQIVNDFQKGDIAEGYSVSREKKESFPLTVTSAQKNPTAFYLCASRDRGGTEAFFGQGTRLTVV.

The gene calls are TRBV3-1 (or the pseudogene TRBV3-2) and TRBJ2-7; D remains ambiguous. The CDR3 totals 11 residues. Trimming removed 1 base at V and 5 bases at J, with 3 bases between. Germline values: CDR1 LGHDT, CDR2 YNNKEL (reference sequence). DNA of the CDR3: TGTGCCAGCAGCCAAGTCGACGAGCAGTACTTC. Protein sequence: CASSQVDEQYF.

The rearrangement uses TRBV30 and TRBJ1-2; 7 bases map to TRBD1. Per germline, CDR1 GTSNPN and CDR2 SVGIG (reference sequence). The CDR3 extends over 12 amino acids. The junction had 10 bases not matched to a gene; V was cut back by 4 bases and J by 11 bases. The CDR3 bases are TGTGCCTGGATGGGGGCAGGGGGTGGTTACACCTTC. It is translated as CAWMGAGGGYTF.

This chain connects TRBV2 to TRBJ2-7; D is unclear. Trimming took off 6 bases at V and 0 bases at J, with 9 bases between the two ends. Germline CDR1 SNHLY, CDR2 FYNNEI. The CDR3 has 13 amino acids. CDR3 in amino acids: CASRSDNSYEQYF. CDR3 coding DNA: TGTGCCAGCAGAAGTGACAACTCCTACGAGCAGTACTTC. The full variable domain, rest sourced from reference TRBV2 and TRBJ2-7, is EPEVTQTPSHQVTQMGQEVILRCVPISNHLYFYWYRQILGQKVEFLVSFYNNEISEKSEIFDDQFSVERPDGSNFTLKIRSTKLEDSAMYFCASRSDNSYEQYFGPGTRLTVT.

The chain has TRBV7-6 and TRBJ1-1; D might be TRBD1 (5 bases). V dropped 5 bases and J dropped 5 bases, with 15 bases sitting between them. Per the germline V gene, CDR1 is SGHVS and CDR2 is FNYEAQ. This CDR3 is 14 amino acids long. The CDR3 nucleotides are TGTGCCAGCAGCCACGGGGGGAGCAAGACTGAAGCTTTCTTT. It is translated as CASSHGGSKTEAFF.

This chain joins TRBV12-3 or TRBV12-4 and TRBJ2-1; TRBD1 is a possible D gene (6 bases). The CDR3 covers 13 residues. V lost 6 bases and J 4 bases, leaving 10 bases between the germline ends. This chain's CDR3 is CASRGTFYNEQFF. CDR3 DNA: TGTGCCAGCAGGGGGACATTTTACAATGAGCAGTTCTTC.

The chain combines TRBV7-6 with TRBJ2-1, with a weak D call TRBD1 (6 bases). Germline V lookup: CDR1 SGHVS, CDR2 FNYEAQ. The CDR3 runs to 17 residues. V lost 1 base, J lost 1 base, and 14 bases lay in between. The CDR3 DNA sequence: TGTGCCAGCAGCTTAGAACAGGGATCCGGTTCCTACAATGAGCAGTTCTTC. This translates into CASSLEQGSGSYNEQFF.

The chain employs TRBV7-9 and TRBJ1-1; D call uncertain. This CDR3 spans 13 amino acids. V was pared by 3 bases and J by 1 base, with 6 bases between. Germline CDR1 and CDR2: SEHNR and FQNEAQ (reference sequence). CDR3 loop: CASSFQSNTEAFF. CDR3 DNA sequence: TGTGCCAGCAGCTTTCAGTCGAACACTGAAGCTTTCTTT.